The 5 T cell receptor beta chains below come from one sample, sequenced in a study of cytomegalovirus exposure and HLA in healthy donors. In the PCR, 60 Vbeta and 13 Jbeta primers were used. The table came from immunoSEQ multiplex PCR; TCRdb's copy has only in-frame clones and leaves some out. Altogether approximately 120,000 clones are present, roughly 78% being singletons, with the ten largest covering 8.9%. Sequences were obtained from PBMCs. The receptor set was obtained from a man aged 25-40 years in good health and CMV-seropositive.

The rearrangement links TRBV7-3 to TRBJ2-1; D gene unclear. CDR1 is SGHTA and CDR2 is FQGTGA in the germline V gene. Trimming took off 1 base at V and 4 bases at J, with 11 bases between the two ends. The CDR3 extends over 15 amino acids. The CDR3 sequence is CASSLKIQQYNEQFF. The CDR3 nucleotides are TGTGCCAGCAGCTTAAAGATACAGCAATACAATGAGCAGTTCTTC.

The rearrangement uses TRBV7-8 and TRBJ1-5; D is undetermined. Trimming removed 1 base from V and 2 bases from J, with 9 bases in between. The CDR3 covers 15 residues. CDR1 and CDR2 from the germline V gene are SGHVS and FQNEAQ. CDR3 nucleotides: TGTGCCAGCAGCTTAGAGAGGGTACGCAATCAGCCCCAGCATTTT. Translated: CASSLERVRNQPQHF.

This clone was detected only a few times. The chain links TRBV6-5 to TRBJ2-7; 8 positions match TRBD1. The CDR3 runs to 13 residues. Germline CDR1 MNHEY, CDR2 SVGAGI. V lost 4 bases to trimming and J lost 6 bases; unmatched junction nucleotides: 5. The CDR3 region has the DNA TGTGCCAGCAGTTCCGGACAGGGAGGCGAGCAGTACTTC. As protein: CASSSGQGGEQYF.

V and J are TRBV5-5 and TRBJ1-5; weak D call: TRBD1 (5 bases). Germline V CDR1 and CDR2: SGHKS, YYEKEE (reference sequence). The CDR3 covers 14 residues. V lost 4 bases and J 6 bases, leaving 14 bases between the germline ends. The CDR3 DNA follows: TGTGCCAGCAGCCACGGGGGGGGTCCTCAGCCCCAGCATTTT. Encoded protein: CASSHGGGPQPQHF.

The rearrangement joins TRBV6-5 to TRBJ1-5, with a possible D match to TRBD1 (5 bases). V was trimmed by 4 bases and J by 6 bases, leaving 10 bases between them. Germline assignment: CDR1 MNHEY and CDR2 SVGAGI. The CDR3 contains 13 residues. Written as DNA, the CDR3 is TGTGCCAGCAGTTCACAGGTGGCTCAGCCCCAGCATTTT. Translation gives CASSSQVAQPQHF.